This T cell receptor beta chain was identified in a study of radiotherapy plus CTLA-4 blockade in lung cancer. The ends lost 0 bases at V and 1 base at J; junction bases unmatched: 3. The CDR3 is made up of 15 amino acids. Per germline, CDR1 LNHNV and CDR2 YYDKDF (reference sequence). Comments on this clone: Its antigen is as yet unknown.

Profiling relied on immunoSEQ multiplex PCR, and the TCRdb table lists in-frame clones only, not all of them. The sample holds about 30,000 clones, approximately 80% seen once. Study-level points and caveats: Early shifts in blood T cell clones, with interferon-beta, reportedly predicted response best.

The chain has TRBV15 and TRBJ2-7; 7 bases are a match to TRBD1. Sequencing was performed on peripheral blood, taken from a patient treated with radiotherapy plus ipilimumab. The TCR was taken from a human donor with non-small cell lung cancer that progressed on radiotherapy plus ipilimumab. The CDR3 region is CATSRESGGSYEQYF. CDR3 nucleotide sequence: TGTGCCACCAGCAGAGAGTCAGGGGGATCCTACGAGCAGTACTTC.